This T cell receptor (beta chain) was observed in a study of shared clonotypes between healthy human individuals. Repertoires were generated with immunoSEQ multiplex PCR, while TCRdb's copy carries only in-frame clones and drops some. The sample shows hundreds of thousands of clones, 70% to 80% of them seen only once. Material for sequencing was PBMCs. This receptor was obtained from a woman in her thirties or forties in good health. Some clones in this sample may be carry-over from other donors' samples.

The DNA of the CDR3 is TGTGCAAGTCGCTTAGGAGGGGAGGACACCTTTTCCAATCAGCCCCAGCATTTT. It is translated as CASRLGGEDTFSNQPQHF. This rearrangement joins TRBV12-2 to TRBJ1-5. TRBV12-2 is reported as a pseudogene. This CDR3 spans 18 amino acids.